This TCR beta chain was sequenced for a study of shared clonotypes between healthy human individuals. Germline CDR1 SGHTS, CDR2 YDEGEE. The length of the CDR3 is 17 residues. V lost 0 bases, J lost 3 bases, and 19 bases lay in between. When replicate PCRs were run on sorted subsets, they used about 200 ng DNA, some 29,000 T cell genomes. Assay used: immunoSEQ multiplex PCR; TCRdb lists only in-frame clones, some missing. The table lists about 380,000 clones, about 97% of them singletons, with 0.32% in the top ten. Study-wide points: The sharing of 4% to 5.5% of naive CD4 clonotypes was seen across a few donors.

To note about this clone: Its antigen is not identified.

The sequence came from a man younger than 40 in good health. The sample was memory CD8+ T cells sorted from blood. This sample's subset: CD45RO+ cells pooled with CCR7-negative TemRA cells. V and J are TRBV5-8 and TRBJ2-7; D is unresolved. This CDR3 reads CASSLEGLWVLGYEQYF. The DNA of the CDR3 is TGTGCCAGCAGCTTGGAAGGTCTTTGGGTCTTAGGCTACGAGCAGTACTTC.